This TCR beta chain comes out of a study of early T cells in non-severe SARS-CoV-2 infection (dated by TCRdb to about 2021). A note on the overall study: Because TCR sequencing relied on bulk RNA taken from unsorted whole blood, pairing of alpha and beta chains was not possible. What the study reported, not specific to this receptor: VDJdb matching was skewed toward anti-spike CD8 responses and likely underestimated virus-specific expansions, missing private and CD4 specificities.

As to this clonotype: It has no known antigen specificity. No base-level quality is on record; no much larger clone is a single base apart.

Set within a cohort of healthcare workers in London, UK, this nested case-control study involved weekly PCR testing of nasopharyngeal swabs along with blood sampling. Between 23 and 31 March 2020, the week of the UK lockdown, healthcare workers were enrolled and then followed up weekly for as long as 16 weeks. Libraries came from 5' RACE. These reads were obtained on a NextSeq 500. In the TCR library protocol, unique molecular identifiers were attached to individual cDNA molecules to correct for PCR bias and sequencing error. Both TCR alpha and beta chains were sequenced, and tight co-correlation was observed between alpha and beta sequence abundances in each sample. Per the source publication's procedure: Decombinator V4 was used to annotate the V gene, J gene and CDR3 of the TCR sequences. TCRs were defined as expanded if a significant change between any two time points was detected under a Poisson model with p below 0.0001. TCR abundances were normalised to the total number of TCRs sequenced in each sample and reported as counts per million. VDJdb, accessed on 1 November 2021, was searched for TCRs annotated for CMV, EBV and SARS-CoV-2, and TCRs annotated for more than one antigen were excluded. Using fastp trimming at Q25 and MiXCR clonotype assembly, TCRdb reanalyzed the public sequencing data and kept in-frame beta chains. Rows are unified per CDR3 protein, each entry keeping the most common DNA and genes. TCRdb's processing, not the authors' own work, is the source of the V and J calls. In this sample the table shows some 70,000 distinct CDR3 sequences, about 9.4% of which occur a single time. Clones ranked in the top ten supply about 5.6% of the sample.

The source of this sequence is an adult who was a healthcare worker with PCR-confirmed SARS-CoV-2 infection or an uninfected control (not recorded which). Source material: whole blood.

The DNA sequence is given as TGCAGTGCTAGTACAGGGGTAGAAGGCAATCAGCCCCAGCATTTT. It codes for CSASTGVEGNQPQHF. The sequence links TRBV20-1 to TRBJ1-5; the junction holds 7 bases that match TRBD1. The germline V gene (reference sequence) sets CDR1 to DFQATT and CDR2 to SNEGSKA. There are 15 amino acids in the CDR3, from cysteine to phenylalanine inclusive. The retained sequence is limited to the CDR3, 45 bases, with the frame set at the first base. V and J are trimmed by 3 bases and 2 bases, and the gene matches miss 7 bases of the junction.